This T cell receptor beta chain originates from a study of shared clonotypes between healthy human individuals. As regards this clone: The antigen remains undetermined.

The donors were all Caucasian adults (living in Nashville, Tennessee). CD45RA-negative memory and CD45RA+ naive subsets were split from the CD4+ cells. Only in-frame clones appear in the TCRdb table, and some are missing; sequencing was by immunoSEQ multiplex PCR. The repertoire holds hundreds of thousands of clones, about three quarters seen once, with 1.5% to 2% in the top ten. CDR3 length equals 13 residues. Germline-derived CDR1 and CDR2 are MNHNS and SASEGT. Trimming at V came to 6 bases and at J to 3 bases, leaving 3 bases not matched to a gene. Study-wide results and caveats: It was only blood that was sampled, and tissue repertoires likely differ.

What was sequenced was memory CD4+ T cells sorted from blood. Subset indicated: CD45RA-negative fraction. V usage is TRBV6-1 and J usage is TRBJ2-3; 7 nucleotides line up with TRBD2. The TCR sequence derives from a woman in her 30s in good health. CDR3 nucleotides: TGTGCCAGCAGACGACTAGCAACAGATACGCAGTATTTT. It specifies CASRRLATDTQYF.